These T cell receptor beta chains were read from a single sample in a study of blood T cell repertoires in COVID-19. The assay was immunoSEQ multiplex PCR, and TCRdb's table has in-frame clones only and misses some. The data contain under 200,000 clones, approximately 80% of them singletons. Source material: peripheral blood. Receptors were obtained from a human donor in a cohort sampled during active COVID-19. Each CDR3 is given with its conserved first and last residue. A D gene is named only where the DNA matches it firmly. Size tells how often a clone was seen (once, few, many) or the class of an expanded clone, and some rows leave it out.

size: -
J: TRBJ2-7
D: TRBD2
V: TRBV11-3
DNA: TGTGCCAGCAGCTTAGGGACTAGCGGCTACGAGCAGTACTTC
CDR3: CASSLGTSGYEQYF

size: few
J: TRBJ2-7
D: -
V: TRBV24-1
DNA: TGTGCCACCAGTGAGAATCCGGGCTACGAGCAGTACTTC
CDR3: CATSENPGYEQYF

size: -
J: TRBJ1-1
D: TRBD1
V: TRBV2
DNA: TGTGCCAGCGCCGGACAGGGCGGCACTGAAGCTTTCTTT
CDR3: CASAGQGGTEAFF

size: -
J: TRBJ2-2
D: -
V: TRBV5-5
DNA: TGTGCCAGCAGCTTTGGATCCTCCAGGCTTCTCACCGGGGAGCTGTTTTTT
CDR3: CASSFGSSRLLTGELFF

size: -
J: TRBJ2-7
D: TRBD1
V: TRBV7-3
DNA: TGTGCCAGCAGCTTAACGGGACAGACCTACGAGCAGTACTTC
CDR3: CASSLTGQTYEQYF

size: -
J: TRBJ1-2
D: -
V: TRBV4-3
DNA: TGCGCCAGCAGCCAAGAGGAGACGTCGGGAGGCTACACCTTC
CDR3: CASSQEETSGGYTF

size: -
J: TRBJ2-1
D: -
V: TRBV4-1
DNA: TGCGCCAGCAGCCAAGCTCCGGGGGCCTACAATGAGCAGTTCTTC
CDR3: CASSQAPGAYNEQFF

size: once
J: TRBJ1-1
D: -
V: TRBV4-2
DNA: TGTGCCAGCAGCCAAGATGCCAGGGGAAGGACTGAAGCTTTCTTT
CDR3: CASSQDARGRTEAFF

size: -
J: TRBJ2-7
D: TRBD2
V: TRBV27
DNA: TGTGCCAGCAGTTTAGAACTAGCGGGATTTTACGAGCAGTACTTC
CDR3: CASSLELAGFYEQYF

size: -
J: TRBJ1-2
D: -
V: TRBV6-5
DNA: TGTGCCAGCAGTCCCGGGACAACGAGCCGCTACACCTTC
CDR3: CASSPGTTSRYTF

size: -
J: TRBJ1-1
D: TRBD1
V: TRBV5-1
DNA: TGCGCCAGCAGCCCCCAGACAGGGGGCGTCACTGAAGCTTTCTTT
CDR3: CASSPQTGGVTEAFF

size: -
J: TRBJ1-4
D: TRBD1
V: TRBV5-8
DNA: TGTGCCAGCAGCTCCGGGACAGCTAATGAAAAACTGTTTTTT
CDR3: CASSSGTANEKLFF

size: -
J: TRBJ1-5
D: TRBD1
V: TRBV6-2/TRBV6-3
DNA: TGTGCCAGCAGTCCCCGGGACAGCTTATATAGCAATCAGCCCCAGCATTTT
CDR3: CASSPRDSLYSNQPQHF

size: -
J: TRBJ1-2
D: TRBD1
V: TRBV2
DNA: TGTGCCAGCAGTGAACACCCGACAGGGATAGACTATGGCTACACCTTC
CDR3: CASSEHPTGIDYGYTF

size: -
J: TRBJ1-6
D: -
V: TRBV19
DNA: TGTGCCAGTAGTATAGATGCGGGGCTTGAGAATTCACCCCTCCACTTT
CDR3: CASSIDAGLENSPLHF

size: -
J: TRBJ2-3
D: -
V: TRBV5-1
DNA: TGCGCCAGCAGTTACAGGGGTGGCGGGACCACAGATACGCAGTATTTT
CDR3: CASSYRGGGTTDTQYF

size: -
J: TRBJ2-7
D: -
V: TRBV4-2
DNA: TGTGCCAGCAGCCCCCGCCGAGCGGCAAGCTCCTACGAGCAGTACTTC
CDR3: CASSPRRAASSYEQYF

size: -
J: TRBJ2-1
D: TRBD2
V: TRBV24-1
DNA: TGTGCCACCGGGACTAGCGGGACCCCCGGGGATGAGCAGTTCTTC
CDR3: CATGTSGTPGDEQFF

size: -
J: TRBJ2-2
D: -
V: TRBV4-3
DNA: TGCGCCAGCAGCCAAGATCTTTGGACTGGTGGCGGGGAGCTGTTTTTT
CDR3: CASSQDLWTGGGELFF

size: once
J: TRBJ1-2
D: -
V: TRBV6-5
DNA: TGTGCCAGCAGTTACTCTGGGGCAGCTGCTAACTATGGCTACACCTTC
CDR3: CASSYSGAAANYGYTF

size: -
J: TRBJ1-2
D: TRBD1
V: TRBV10-3
DNA: TGTGCCATCAGCCCAGTAAGATCCGGGACAGGGGGCGCGGACTATGGCTACACCTTC
CDR3: CAISPVRSGTGGADYGYTF

size: -
J: TRBJ2-7
D: TRBD2
V: TRBV20-1
DNA: TGCAGTGCTAGTAGTTTCCAGCGGGGCTGGTTTGAGCAGTACTTC
CDR3: CSASSFQRGWFEQYF